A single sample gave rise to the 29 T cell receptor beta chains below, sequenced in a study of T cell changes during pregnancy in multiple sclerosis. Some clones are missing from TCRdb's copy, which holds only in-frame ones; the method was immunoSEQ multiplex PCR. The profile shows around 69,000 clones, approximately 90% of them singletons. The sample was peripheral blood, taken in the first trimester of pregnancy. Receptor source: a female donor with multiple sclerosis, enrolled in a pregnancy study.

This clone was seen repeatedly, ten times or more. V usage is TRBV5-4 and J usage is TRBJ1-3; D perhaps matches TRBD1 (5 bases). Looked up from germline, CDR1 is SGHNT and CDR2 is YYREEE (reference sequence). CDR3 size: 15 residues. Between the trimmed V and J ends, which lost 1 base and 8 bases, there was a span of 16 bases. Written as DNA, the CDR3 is TGTGCCAGCAGCTTGCCCCCAGGGCTTTCGGACACCATATATTTT. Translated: CASSLPPGLSDTIYF.

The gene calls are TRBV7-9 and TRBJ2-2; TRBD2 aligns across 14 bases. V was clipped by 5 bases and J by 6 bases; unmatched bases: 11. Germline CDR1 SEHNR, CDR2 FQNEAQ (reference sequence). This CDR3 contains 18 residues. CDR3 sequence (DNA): TGTGCCAGCAGCGTACCCGGGACTAGCGGGAGTTCCGCCGGGGAGCTGTTTTTT. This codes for CASSVPGTSGSSAGELFF.

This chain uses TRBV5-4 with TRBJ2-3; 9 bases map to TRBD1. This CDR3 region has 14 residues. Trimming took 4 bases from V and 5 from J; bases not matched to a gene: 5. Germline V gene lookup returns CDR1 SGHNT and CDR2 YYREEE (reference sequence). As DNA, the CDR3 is TGTGCCAGCAGCGCCCCGGGACAGGGAGATACGCAGTATTTT. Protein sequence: CASSAPGQGDTQYF.

CDR3 protein: CASSTGLAGDNTQYF. In nucleotides, the CDR3 is TGTGCCAGCAGTACGGGACTAGCGGGAGACAATACGCAGTATTTT. V and J are TRBV6-4 and TRBJ2-3, with 14 bases that match TRBD2. This CDR3 contains 15 residues. Germline assignment: CDR1 MRHNA and CDR2 SNTAGT. Trimming cost V 5 bases and J 7 bases; bases outside gene matches: 5.

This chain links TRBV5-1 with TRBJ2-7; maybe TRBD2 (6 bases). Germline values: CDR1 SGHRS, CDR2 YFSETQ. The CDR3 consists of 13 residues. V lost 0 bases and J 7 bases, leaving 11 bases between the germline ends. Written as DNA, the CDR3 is TGCGCCAGCAGCTTGGCTTTGGGGAGGGAGCAGTACTTC. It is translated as CASSLALGREQYF.

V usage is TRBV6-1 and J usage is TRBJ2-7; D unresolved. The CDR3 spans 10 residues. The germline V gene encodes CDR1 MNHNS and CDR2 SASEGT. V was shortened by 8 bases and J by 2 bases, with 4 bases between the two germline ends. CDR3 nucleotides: TGTGCCAGCCGAGCCTACGAGCAGTACTTC. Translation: CASRAYEQYF.

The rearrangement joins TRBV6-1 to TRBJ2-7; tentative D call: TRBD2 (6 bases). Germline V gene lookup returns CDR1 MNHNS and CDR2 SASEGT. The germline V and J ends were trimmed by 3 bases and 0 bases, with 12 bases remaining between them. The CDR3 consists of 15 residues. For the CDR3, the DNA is TGTGCCAGCAGTGACTGGAGGGGAAACTCCTACGAGCAGTACTTC. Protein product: CASSDWRGNSYEQYF.

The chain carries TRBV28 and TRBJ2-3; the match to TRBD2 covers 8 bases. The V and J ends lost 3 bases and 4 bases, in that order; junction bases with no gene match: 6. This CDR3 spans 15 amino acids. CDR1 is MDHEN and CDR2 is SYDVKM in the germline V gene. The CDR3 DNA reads TGTGCCAGCAGTTTTAGCGGGACTTCGGCAGATACGCAGTATTTT. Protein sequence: CASSFSGTSADTQYF.

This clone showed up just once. In DNA form, the CDR3 reads TGCGCCAGCAGCCACCGGGACTACCTAATTAACACCGGGGAGCTGTTTTTT. Its translation: CASSHRDYLINTGELFF. This rearrangement joins TRBV4-3 to TRBJ2-2; 7 bases map to TRBD2. V shed 3 bases and J 2 bases; nucleotides not matched to a gene: 9. CDR3 size: 17 residues. CDR1 LGHNA and CDR2 YSLEER come from the germline V gene.

This chain's CDR3 is CASRSGQGGADTQYF. In DNA, the CDR3 is TGTGCCAGCAGGTCGGGACAGGGGGGCGCAGATACGCAGTATTTT. The chain joins TRBV2 to TRBJ2-3, with 11 positions matching TRBD1. The CDR3 length is 15 residues. J was trimmed by 4 bases and V by 6 bases; bases with no gene match: 6. Germline CDR1 SNHLY, CDR2 FYNNEI.

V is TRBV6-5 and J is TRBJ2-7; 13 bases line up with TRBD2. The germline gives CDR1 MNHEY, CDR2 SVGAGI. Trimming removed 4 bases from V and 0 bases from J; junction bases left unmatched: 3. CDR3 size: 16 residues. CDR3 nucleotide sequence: TGTGCCAGCAGTTCCCGGACTAGCGGGAGCTCCTACGAGCAGTACTTC. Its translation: CASSSRTSGSSYEQYF.

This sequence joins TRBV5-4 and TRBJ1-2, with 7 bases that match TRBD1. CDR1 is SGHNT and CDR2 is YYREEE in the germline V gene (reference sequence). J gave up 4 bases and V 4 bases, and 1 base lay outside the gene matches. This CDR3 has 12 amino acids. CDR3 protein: CASSGDSYGYTF. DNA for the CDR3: TGTGCCAGCAGCGGGGACAGCTATGGCTACACCTTC.

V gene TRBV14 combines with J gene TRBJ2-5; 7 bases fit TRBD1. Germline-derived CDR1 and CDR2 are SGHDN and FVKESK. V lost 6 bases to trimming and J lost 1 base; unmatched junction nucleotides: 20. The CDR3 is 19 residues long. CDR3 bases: TGTGCCAGCAGTCTTAGGGCTCTCCGGGACAGCCCAATCCAAGAGACCCAGTACTTC. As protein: CASSLRALRDSPIQETQYF.

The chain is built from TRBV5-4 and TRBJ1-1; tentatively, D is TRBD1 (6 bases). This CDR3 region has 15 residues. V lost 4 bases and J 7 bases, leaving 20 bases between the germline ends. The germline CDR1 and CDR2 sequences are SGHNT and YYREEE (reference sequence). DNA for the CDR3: TGTGCCAGCAGCCCTTTGACAGGCAAGGATGTTGAAGCTTTCTTT. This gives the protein CASSPLTGKDVEAFF.

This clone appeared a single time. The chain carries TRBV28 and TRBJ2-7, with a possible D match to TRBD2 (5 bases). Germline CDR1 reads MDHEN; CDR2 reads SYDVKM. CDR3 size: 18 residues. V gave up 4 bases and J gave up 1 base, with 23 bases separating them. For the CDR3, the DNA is TGTGCCAGCAGTTCCCCGGTGGGAGTCTCTCTCGGTTCCTACGAGCAGTACTTC. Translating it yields CASSSPVGVSLGSYEQYF.

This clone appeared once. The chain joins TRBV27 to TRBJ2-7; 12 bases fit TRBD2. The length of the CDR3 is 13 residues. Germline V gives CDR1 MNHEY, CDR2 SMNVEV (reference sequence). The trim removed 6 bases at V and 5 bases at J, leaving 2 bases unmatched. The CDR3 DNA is TGTGCCAGCAGACTAGCGGGAGGTAACGAGCAGTACTTC. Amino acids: CASRLAGGNEQYF.

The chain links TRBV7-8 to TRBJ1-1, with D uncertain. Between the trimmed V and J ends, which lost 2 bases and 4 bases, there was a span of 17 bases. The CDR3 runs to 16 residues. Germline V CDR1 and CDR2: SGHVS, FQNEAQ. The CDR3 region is CASSLRWAGGPTEAFF. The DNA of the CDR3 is TGTGCCAGCAGCTTAAGGTGGGCGGGAGGACCCACTGAAGCTTTCTTT.

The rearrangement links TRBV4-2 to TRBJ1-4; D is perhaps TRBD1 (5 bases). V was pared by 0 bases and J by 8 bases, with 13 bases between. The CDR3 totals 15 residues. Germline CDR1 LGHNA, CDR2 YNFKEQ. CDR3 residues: CASSQEPGKDEKLFF. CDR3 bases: TGTGCCAGCAGCCAAGAACCAGGGAAGGACGAAAAACTGTTTTTT.

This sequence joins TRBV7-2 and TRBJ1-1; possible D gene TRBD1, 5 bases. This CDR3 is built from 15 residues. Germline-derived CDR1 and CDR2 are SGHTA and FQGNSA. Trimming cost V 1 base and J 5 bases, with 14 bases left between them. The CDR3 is CASSLGGDRGTEAFF. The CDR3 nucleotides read TGTGCCAGCAGCTTAGGGGGGGACCGAGGGACTGAAGCTTTCTTT.

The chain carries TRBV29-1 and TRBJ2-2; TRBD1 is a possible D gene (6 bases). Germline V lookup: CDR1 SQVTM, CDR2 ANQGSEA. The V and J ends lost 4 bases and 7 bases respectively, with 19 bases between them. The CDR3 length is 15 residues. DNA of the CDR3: TGCAGCGTTGTTGCCCCTGGGACAAACCTCGGGGAGCTGTTTTTT. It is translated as CSVVAPGTNLGELFF.

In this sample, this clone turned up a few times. The DNA of the CDR3 is TGTGCCAGCAGCTTAGCCAGGGCCCACTCTGGAAACACCATATATTTT. Its translation is CASSLARAHSGNTIYF. V gene TRBV7-6 combines with J gene TRBJ1-3; D might be TRBD1 (5 bases). This CDR3 has 16 amino acids. V was cut by 0 bases and J by 0 bases, with 9 bases left in between. Per germline, CDR1 SGHVS and CDR2 FNYEAQ.

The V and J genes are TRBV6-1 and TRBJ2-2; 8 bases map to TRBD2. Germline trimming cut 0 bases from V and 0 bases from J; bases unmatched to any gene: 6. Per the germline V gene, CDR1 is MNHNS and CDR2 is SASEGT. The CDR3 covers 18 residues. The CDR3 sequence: CASSEAVSGGANTGELFF. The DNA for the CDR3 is TGTGCCAGCAGTGAAGCGGTGTCGGGAGGGGCGAACACCGGGGAGCTGTTTTTT.

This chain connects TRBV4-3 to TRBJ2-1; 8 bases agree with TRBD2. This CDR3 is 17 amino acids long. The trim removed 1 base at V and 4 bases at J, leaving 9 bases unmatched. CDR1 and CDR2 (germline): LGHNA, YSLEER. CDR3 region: CASSQGGAVAGYNEQFF. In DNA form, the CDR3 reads TGCGCCAGCAGCCAAGGCGGTGCGGTAGCGGGGTACAATGAGCAGTTCTTC.

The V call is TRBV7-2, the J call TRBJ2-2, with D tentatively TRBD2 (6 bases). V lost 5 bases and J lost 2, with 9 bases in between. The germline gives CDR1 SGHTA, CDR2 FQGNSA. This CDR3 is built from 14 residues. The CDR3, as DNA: TGTGCCAGCAGCCAGGACTATAACACCGGGGAGCTGTTTTTT. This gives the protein CASSQDYNTGELFF.

CDR3 residues: CASSVGPAGFLQETQYF. The CDR3 nucleotides are TGTGCCAGCAGCGTAGGTCCAGCGGGATTCCTCCAAGAGACCCAGTACTTC. The chain has TRBV9 and TRBJ2-5; TRBD2 aligns across 7 bases. Trimming removed 0 bases from V and 1 base from J; junction bases left unmatched: 9. Germline CDR1 and CDR2: SGDLS and YYNGEE. The CDR3 is made up of 17 amino acids.

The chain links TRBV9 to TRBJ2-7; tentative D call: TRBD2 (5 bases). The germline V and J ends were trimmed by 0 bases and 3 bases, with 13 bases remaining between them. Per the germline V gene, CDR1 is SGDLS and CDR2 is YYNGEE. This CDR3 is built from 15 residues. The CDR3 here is CASSVGRGLGYEQYF. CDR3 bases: TGTGCCAGCAGCGTAGGTAGAGGGTTGGGCTACGAGCAGTACTTC.

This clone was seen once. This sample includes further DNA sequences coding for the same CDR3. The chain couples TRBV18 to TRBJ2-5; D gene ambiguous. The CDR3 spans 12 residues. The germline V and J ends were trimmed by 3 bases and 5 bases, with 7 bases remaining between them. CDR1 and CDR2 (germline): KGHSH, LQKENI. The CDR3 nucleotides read TGTGCCAGCTCACCTACCGGGGAGACCCAGTACTTC. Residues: CASSPTGETQYF.

CDR3 sequence reads: CASRPWTTSNQPQHF. The DNA for the CDR3 is TGTGCCAGTCGCCCATGGACAACAAGCAATCAGCCCCAGCATTTT. The chain has TRBV19 and TRBJ1-5; a possible D gene is TRBD1 (5 bases). V gave up 8 bases and J gave up 1 base, with 15 bases separating them. The germline V gene has CDR1 LNHDA and CDR2 SQIVND (reference sequence). The CDR3 totals 15 residues.

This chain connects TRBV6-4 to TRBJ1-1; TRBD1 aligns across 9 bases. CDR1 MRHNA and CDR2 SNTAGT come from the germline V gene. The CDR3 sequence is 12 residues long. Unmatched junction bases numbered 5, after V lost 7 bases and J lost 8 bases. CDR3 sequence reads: CASTNTGGEAFF. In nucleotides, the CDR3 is TGTGCCAGCACTAACACAGGGGGCGAAGCTTTCTTT.